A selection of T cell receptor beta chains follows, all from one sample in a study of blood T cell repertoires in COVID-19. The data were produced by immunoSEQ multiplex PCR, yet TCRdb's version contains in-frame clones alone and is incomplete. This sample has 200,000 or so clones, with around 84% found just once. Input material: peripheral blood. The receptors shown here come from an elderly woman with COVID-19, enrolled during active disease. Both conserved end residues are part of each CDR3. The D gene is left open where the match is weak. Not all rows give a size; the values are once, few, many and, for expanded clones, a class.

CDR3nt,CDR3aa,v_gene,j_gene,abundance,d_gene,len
TGTGCCAGCAGCCCGGACAGGGAAGGTTCACCCCTCCACTTT,CASSPDREGSPLHF,TRBV9,TRBJ1-6,-,TRBD1,14
TGTGCCACCAGCGGAGGACAGAACACTGAAGCTTTCTTT,CATSGGQNTEAFF,TRBV15,TRBJ1-1,-,-,13
TGTGCCAGCAGTGAAGTTGCGGGGCCCGGAGGCTACACCTTC,CASSEVAGPGGYTF,TRBV2,TRBJ1-2,-,-,14
TGTGCCAGCAGCTTAGCAGGGGGGGCCGCGTCCAAAAACATTCAGTACTTC,CASSLAGGAASKNIQYF,TRBV7-9,TRBJ2-4,-,-,17
TGTGCCAGCAGCGACAGTTATAATGAAAAACTGTTTTTT,CASSDSYNEKLFF,TRBV5-4,TRBJ1-4,-,-,13
TGCGCCAGCAGCTTGGGTCCAGGGGCCCCTGGCGGGGAGCTGTTTTTT,CASSLGPGAPGGELFF,TRBV5-1,TRBJ2-2,-,-,16
TGCAGCGTTGGAGAGAGGACAGATACGCAGTATTTT,CSVGERTDTQYF,TRBV29-1,TRBJ2-3,-,-,12
TGTGCCAGCTCCCCAGCCGGGGGGGGGATACGGGATACGCAGTATTTT,CASSPAGGGIRDTQYF,TRBV5-6,TRBJ2-3,-,TRBD2,16
TGTGCCAGCAGTTCGCCGGGGGGGCCCGCAGATACGCAGTATTTT,CASSSPGGPADTQYF,TRBV6-5,TRBJ2-3,-,TRBD2,15
TGTGCCAGCAGCAATCTAGGGACAGAAGAGACCCAGTACTTC,CASSNLGTEETQYF,TRBV5-4,TRBJ2-5,-,TRBD1,14
TGTGCCAGCAGCTTACCCGGGACAGATGGCTACACCTTC,CASSLPGTDGYTF,TRBV5-4,TRBJ1-2,-,TRBD1,13
TGTGCCAGCAGCTTCCCAGGGGCTATCAGCTATGGCTACACCTTC,CASSFPGAISYGYTF,TRBV5-6,TRBJ1-2,-,-,15
TGCAGTGCTAGAGAAGCCACTGAAGCTTTCTTT,CSAREATEAFF,TRBV20-1,TRBJ1-1,-,-,11
TGTGCCAGCAGCGTTATGACAGGGGGTAATTCACCCCTCCACTTT,CASSVMTGGNSPLHF,TRBV2,TRBJ1-6,-,TRBD1,15
TGTGCCAGCAGGGAAAAGGGACAGAGGAACACTGAAGCTTTCTTT,CASREKGQRNTEAFF,TRBV6-4,TRBJ1-1,once,TRBD1,15
TGTGCCAGCAGCCGCCGGAGGGTACAGGCTTTCTTT,CASSRRRVQAFF,TRBV28,TRBJ1-1,-,-,12
TGCGCCAGCAGCCAAACTGGAGAGCGCACCGGGGAGCTGTTTTTT,CASSQTGERTGELFF,TRBV5-1,TRBJ2-2,-,-,15
TGTGCCAGTAGTATAGGGGGGGATGAGGTACCCCAGCATTTT,CASSIGGDEVPQHF,TRBV19,TRBJ1-5,-,-,14
TGTGCCAGCTCCCCGAGGGAGTGGGCTAATGAAAAACTGTTTTTT,CASSPREWANEKLFF,TRBV18,TRBJ1-4,-,-,15
TGTGCCAGCAGTTTGGCCGGACAGAGGCCCCGAGGCTACACCTTC,CASSLAGQRPRGYTF,TRBV28,TRBJ1-2,-,-,15
TGTGCCATCAGTGGACGACAGGAAAAAACTATCCAAGATGGCTACACCTTC,CAISGRQEKTIQDGYTF,TRBV10-3,TRBJ1-2,-,-,17
TGTGCCAGCAGCTTGGGACAGGGTTTTGGGAACACCATATATTTT,CASSLGQGFGNTIYF,TRBV5-6,TRBJ1-3,few,TRBD1,15
TGCGCCAGCAGCTTGGCTTTGGGACAGGGAACAGATACGCAGTATTTT,CASSLALGQGTDTQYF,TRBV5-1,TRBJ2-3,-,TRBD1,16
TGTGCCAGCAGCTTAGGGCGGGGGGGCCGGAATGAGCAGTTCTTC,CASSLGRGGRNEQFF,TRBV11-2,TRBJ2-1,-,TRBD2,15
TGTGCCAGCAGACAGGCCAATAATTCACCCCTCCACTTT,CASRQANNSPLHF,TRBV2,TRBJ1-6,once,-,13
TGTGCCAGCAGGGCCCAACAGGGGTCACCCCTCCACTTT,CASRAQQGSPLHF,TRBV6-4,TRBJ1-6,-,TRBD1,13
TGTGCCAGCAGCTTGGCCAGGGCAGACAGCGGCTACACCTTC,CASSLARADSGYTF,TRBV5-6,TRBJ1-2,-,-,14
TGCGCCAGCAGCCAAGGAGGAGGATTGTCAGGAGAGACCCAGTACTTC,CASSQGGGLSGETQYF,TRBV4-1,TRBJ2-5,-,-,16